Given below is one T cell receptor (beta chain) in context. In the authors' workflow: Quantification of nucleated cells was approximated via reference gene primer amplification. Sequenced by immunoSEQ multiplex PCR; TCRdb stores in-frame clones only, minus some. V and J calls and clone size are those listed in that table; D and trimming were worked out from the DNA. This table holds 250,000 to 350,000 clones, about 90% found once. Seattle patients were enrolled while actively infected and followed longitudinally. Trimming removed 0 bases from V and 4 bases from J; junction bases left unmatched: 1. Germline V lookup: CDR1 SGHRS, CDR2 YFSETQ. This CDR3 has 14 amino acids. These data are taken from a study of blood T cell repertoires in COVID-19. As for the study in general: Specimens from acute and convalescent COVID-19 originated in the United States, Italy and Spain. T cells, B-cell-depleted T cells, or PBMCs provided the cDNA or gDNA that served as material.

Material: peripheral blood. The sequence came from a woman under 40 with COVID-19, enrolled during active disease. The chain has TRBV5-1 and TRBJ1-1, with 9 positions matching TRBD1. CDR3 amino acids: CASSLGTGATEAFF. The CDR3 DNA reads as TGCGCCAGCAGCTTGGGGACAGGGGCCACTGAAGCTTTCTTT.